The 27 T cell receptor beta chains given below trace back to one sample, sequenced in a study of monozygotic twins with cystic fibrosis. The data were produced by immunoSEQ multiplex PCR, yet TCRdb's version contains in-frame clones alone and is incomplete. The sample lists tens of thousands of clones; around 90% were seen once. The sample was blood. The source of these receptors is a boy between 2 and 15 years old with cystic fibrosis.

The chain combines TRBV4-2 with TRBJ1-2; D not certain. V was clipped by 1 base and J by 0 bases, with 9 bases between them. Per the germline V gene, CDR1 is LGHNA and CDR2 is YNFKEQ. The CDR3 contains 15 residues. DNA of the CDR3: TGTGCCAGCAGCCAAGCCGCGCAGACTAACTATGGCTACACCTTC. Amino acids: CASSQAAQTNYGYTF.

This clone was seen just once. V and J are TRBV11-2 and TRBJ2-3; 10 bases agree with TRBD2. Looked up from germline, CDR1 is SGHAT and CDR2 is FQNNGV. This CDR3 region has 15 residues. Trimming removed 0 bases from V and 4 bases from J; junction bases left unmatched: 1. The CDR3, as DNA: TGTGCCAGCAGCTTAGAAGCGGGGGGGGCAGATACGCAGTATTTT. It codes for CASSLEAGGADTQYF.

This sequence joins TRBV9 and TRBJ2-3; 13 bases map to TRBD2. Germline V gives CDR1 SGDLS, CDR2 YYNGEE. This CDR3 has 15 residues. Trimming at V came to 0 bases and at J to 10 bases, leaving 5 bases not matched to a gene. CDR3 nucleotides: TGTGCCAGCAGCGTAGGAACTAGCGGGGGGGCCCCGCAGTATTTT. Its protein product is CASSVGTSGGAPQYF. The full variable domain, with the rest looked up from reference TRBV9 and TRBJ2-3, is DSGVTQTPKHLITATGQRVTLRCSPRSGDLSVYWYQQSLDQGLQFLIQYYNGEERAKGNILERFSAQQFPDLHSELNLSSLELGDSALYFCASSVGTSGGAPQYFGPGTRLTVL.

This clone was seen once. CDR3 in amino acids: CASSPPSRAAYNEQFF. CDR3 coding DNA: TGTGCCAGCAGCCCCCCCTCCCGAGCAGCCTACAATGAGCAGTTCTTC. The chain recombines TRBV7-9 with TRBJ2-1; D is uncertain. The V end lost 5 bases, the J end lost 2 bases, and 16 bases lay between the germline ends. The CDR3 extends over 16 amino acids. Germline V gene lookup returns CDR1 SEHNR and CDR2 FQNEAQ (reference sequence).

The CDR3 here is CASSLGGGGYTF. Here the CDR3 DNA reads TGTGCCAGCAGTTTGGGAGGCGGGGGCTACACCTTC. The rearrangement joins TRBV6-5 to TRBJ1-2; the D is unclear. The CDR3 loop spans 12 amino acids. The V end lost 4 bases, the J end lost 8 bases, and 11 bases lay between the germline ends. Germline loops: CDR1 MNHEY, CDR2 SVGAGI.

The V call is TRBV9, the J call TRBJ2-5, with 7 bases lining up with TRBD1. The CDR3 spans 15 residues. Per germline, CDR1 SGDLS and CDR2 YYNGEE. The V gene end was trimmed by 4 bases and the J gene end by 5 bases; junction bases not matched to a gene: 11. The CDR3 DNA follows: TGTGCCAGCAGCCAAACTGAGGGGGCCGGTGAGACCCAGTACTTC. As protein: CASSQTEGAGETQYF.

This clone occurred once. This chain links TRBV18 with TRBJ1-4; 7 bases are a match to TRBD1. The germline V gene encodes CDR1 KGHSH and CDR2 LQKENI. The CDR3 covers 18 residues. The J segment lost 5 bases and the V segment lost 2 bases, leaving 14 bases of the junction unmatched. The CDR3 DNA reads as TGTGCCAGCTCACCATTTGATGGTGTCAGGGGGTCGAATGAAAAACTGTTTTTT. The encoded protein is CASSPFDGVRGSNEKLFF.

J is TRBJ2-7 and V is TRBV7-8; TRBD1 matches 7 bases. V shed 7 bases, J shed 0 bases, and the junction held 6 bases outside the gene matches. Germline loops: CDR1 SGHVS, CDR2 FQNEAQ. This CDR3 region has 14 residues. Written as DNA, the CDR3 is TGTGCCAGCACCTGGACAGGAGACTCCTACGAGCAGTACTTC. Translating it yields CASTWTGDSYEQYF.

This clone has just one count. The CDR3 DNA reads TGTGCTAGTGGCCTGGGACAGATGTACAATGAGCAGTTCTTC. Amino acids: CASGLGQMYNEQFF. The V call is TRBV12-5, the J call TRBJ2-1, with TRBD1 identical over 7 bases. The CDR3 consists of 14 residues. Germline CDR1 LGHNT, CDR2 FRNRAP. V was pared by 6 bases and J by 4 bases, with 6 bases of the junction left unmatched.

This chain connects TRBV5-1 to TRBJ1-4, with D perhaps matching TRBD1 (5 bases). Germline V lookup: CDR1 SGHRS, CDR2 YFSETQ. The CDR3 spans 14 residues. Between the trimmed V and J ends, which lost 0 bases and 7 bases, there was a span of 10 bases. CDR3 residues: CASSLGGGPEKLFF. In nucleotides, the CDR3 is TGCGCCAGCAGCTTGGGTGGGGGTCCTGAAAAACTGTTTTTT.

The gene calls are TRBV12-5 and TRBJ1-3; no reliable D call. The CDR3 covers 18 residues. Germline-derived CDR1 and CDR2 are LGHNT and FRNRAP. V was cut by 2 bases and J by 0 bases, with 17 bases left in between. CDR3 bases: TGTGCTAGTGGTTTGTTCGGCTTCGTTTCGAGCTCTGGAAACACCATATATTTT. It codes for CASGLFGFVSSSGNTIYF.

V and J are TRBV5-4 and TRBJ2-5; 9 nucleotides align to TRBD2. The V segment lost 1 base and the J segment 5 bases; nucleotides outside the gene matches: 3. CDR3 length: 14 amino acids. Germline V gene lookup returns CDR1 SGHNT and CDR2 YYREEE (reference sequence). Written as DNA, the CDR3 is TGTGCCAGCAGCTTGAGTGCGGGGGGGGAGACCCAGTACTTC. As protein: CASSLSAGGETQYF.

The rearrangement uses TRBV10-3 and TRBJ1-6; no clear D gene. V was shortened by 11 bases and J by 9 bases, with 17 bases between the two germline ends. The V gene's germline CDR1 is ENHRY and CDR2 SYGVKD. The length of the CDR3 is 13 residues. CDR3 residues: CAARTEEVSPLHF. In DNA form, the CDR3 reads TGTGCCGCGCGGACGGAGGAAGTTTCACCCCTCCACTTT.

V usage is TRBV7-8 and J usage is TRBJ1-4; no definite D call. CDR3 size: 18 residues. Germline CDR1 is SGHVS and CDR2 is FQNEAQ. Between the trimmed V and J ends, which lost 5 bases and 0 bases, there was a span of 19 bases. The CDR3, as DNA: TGTGCCAGCAGCCCCGTTGCAGTCCCACGAGCAACTAATGAAAAACTGTTTTTT. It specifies CASSPVAVPRATNEKLFF.

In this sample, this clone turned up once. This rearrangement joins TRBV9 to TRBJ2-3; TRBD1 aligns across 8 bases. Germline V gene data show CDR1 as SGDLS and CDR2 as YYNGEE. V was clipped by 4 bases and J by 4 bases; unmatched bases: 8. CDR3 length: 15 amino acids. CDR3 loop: CASSFQGAGADTQYF. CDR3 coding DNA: TGTGCCAGCAGCTTTCAGGGGGCGGGCGCAGATACGCAGTATTTT.

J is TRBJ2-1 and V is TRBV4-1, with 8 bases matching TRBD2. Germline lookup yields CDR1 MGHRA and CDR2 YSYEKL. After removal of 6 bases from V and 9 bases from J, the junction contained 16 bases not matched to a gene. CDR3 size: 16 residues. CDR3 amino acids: CASRYDPGLVLAEQFF. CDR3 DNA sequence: TGCGCCAGCAGGTACGATCCGGGACTAGTCTTGGCTGAGCAGTTCTTC.

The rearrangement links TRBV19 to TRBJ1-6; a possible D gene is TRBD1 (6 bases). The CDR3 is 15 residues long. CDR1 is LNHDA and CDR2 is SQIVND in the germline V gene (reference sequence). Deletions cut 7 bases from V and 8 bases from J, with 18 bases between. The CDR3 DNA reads TGTGCCAGTACCCATGGGTCCAGGGGCTATTCACCCCTCCACTTT. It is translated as CASTHGSRGYSPLHF.

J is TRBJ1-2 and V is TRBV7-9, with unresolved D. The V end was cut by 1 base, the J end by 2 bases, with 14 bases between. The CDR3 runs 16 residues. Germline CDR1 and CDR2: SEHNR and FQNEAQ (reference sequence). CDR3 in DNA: TGTGCCAGCAGCTTAGACCCGGTCATTGCAAACTATGGCTACACCTTC. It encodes CASSLDPVIANYGYTF.

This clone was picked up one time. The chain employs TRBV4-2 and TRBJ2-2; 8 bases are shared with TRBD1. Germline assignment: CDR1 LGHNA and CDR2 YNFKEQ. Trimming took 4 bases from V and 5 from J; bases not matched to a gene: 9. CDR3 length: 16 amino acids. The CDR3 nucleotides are TGTGCCAGCAGCCCGACCGGACAGGGTCGTACCGGGGAGCTGTTTTTT. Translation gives CASSPTGQGRTGELFF.

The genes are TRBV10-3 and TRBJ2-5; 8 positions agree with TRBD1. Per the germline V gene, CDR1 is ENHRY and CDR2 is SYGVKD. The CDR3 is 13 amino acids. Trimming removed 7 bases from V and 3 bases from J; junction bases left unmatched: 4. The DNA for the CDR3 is TGTGCCATCAAGGGACAGGAGGAAGAGACCCAGTACTTC. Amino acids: CAIKGQEEETQYF.

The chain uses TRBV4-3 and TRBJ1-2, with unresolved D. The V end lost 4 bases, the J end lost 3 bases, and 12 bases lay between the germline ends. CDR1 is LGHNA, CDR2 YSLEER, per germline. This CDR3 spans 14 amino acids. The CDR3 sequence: CASSPGSGDYGYTF. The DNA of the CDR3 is TGCGCCAGCAGCCCGGGGAGCGGGGACTATGGCTACACCTTC.

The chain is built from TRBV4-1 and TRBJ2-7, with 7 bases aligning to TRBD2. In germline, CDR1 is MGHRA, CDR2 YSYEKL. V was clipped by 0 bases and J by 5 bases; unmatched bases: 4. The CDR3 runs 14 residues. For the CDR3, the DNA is TGCGCCAGCAGCCAAGATGGACGGGGGGACGAGCAGTACTTC. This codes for CASSQDGRGDEQYF.

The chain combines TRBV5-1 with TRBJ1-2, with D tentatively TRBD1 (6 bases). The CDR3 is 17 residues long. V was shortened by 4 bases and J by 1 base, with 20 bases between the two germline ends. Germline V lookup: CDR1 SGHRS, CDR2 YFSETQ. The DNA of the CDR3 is TGCGCCAGCAGCCTGGTTCAAGGGGGACTATTTAACTATGGCTACACCTTC. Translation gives CASSLVQGGLFNYGYTF.

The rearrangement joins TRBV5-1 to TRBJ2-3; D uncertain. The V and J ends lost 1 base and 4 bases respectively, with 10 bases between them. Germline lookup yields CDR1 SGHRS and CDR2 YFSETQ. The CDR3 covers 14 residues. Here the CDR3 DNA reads TGCGCCAGCAGCTTGATGGTCTATCCAGATACGCAGTATTTT. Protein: CASSLMVYPDTQYF.

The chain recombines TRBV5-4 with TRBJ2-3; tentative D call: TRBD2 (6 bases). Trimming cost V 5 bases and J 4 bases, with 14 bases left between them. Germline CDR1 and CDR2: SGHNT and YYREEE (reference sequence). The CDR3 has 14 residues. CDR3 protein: CASRGGLRPDTQYF. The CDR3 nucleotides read TGTGCCAGCAGGGGGGGTCTAAGACCAGATACGCAGTATTTT.

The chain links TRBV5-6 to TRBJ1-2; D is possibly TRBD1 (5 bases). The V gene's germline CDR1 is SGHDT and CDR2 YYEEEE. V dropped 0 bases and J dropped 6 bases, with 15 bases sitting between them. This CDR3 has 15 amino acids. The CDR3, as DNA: TGTGCCAGCAGCTTGGGACAGCTTTTGTTGAATGGCTACACCTTC. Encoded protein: CASSLGQLLLNGYTF.

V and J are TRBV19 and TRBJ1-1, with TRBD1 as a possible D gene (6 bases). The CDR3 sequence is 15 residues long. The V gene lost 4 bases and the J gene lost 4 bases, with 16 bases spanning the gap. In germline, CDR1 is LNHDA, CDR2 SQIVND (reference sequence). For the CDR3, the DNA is TGTGCCAGTAGTAGTAGGGGGGCCGTAGTCACTGAAGCTTTCTTT. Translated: CASSSRGAVVTEAFF.